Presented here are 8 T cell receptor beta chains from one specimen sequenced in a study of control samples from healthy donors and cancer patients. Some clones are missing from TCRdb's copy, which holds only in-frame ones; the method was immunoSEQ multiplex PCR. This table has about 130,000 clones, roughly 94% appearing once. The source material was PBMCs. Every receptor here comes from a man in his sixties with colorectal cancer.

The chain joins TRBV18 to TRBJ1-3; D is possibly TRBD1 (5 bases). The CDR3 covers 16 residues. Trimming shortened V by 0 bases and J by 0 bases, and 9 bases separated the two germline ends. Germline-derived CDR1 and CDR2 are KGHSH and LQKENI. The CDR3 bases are TGTGCCAGCTCACCACCGGGACGTTCCTCTGGAAACACCATATATTTT. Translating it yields CASSPPGRSSGNTIYF.

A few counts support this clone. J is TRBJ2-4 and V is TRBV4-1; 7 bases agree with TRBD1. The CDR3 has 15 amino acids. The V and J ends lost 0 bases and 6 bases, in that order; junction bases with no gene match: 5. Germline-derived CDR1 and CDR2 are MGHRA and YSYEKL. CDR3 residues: CASSQDDRVGNIQYF. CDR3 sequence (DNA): TGCGCCAGCAGCCAAGATGACAGGGTTGGAAACATTCAGTACTTC.

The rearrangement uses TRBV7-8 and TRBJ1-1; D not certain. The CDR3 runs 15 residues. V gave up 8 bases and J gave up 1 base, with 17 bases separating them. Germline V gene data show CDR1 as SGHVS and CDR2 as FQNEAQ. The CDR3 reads CASELQGSGNTEAFF. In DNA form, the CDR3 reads TGTGCCAGCGAGCTTCAAGGGTCTGGGAACACTGAAGCTTTCTTT.

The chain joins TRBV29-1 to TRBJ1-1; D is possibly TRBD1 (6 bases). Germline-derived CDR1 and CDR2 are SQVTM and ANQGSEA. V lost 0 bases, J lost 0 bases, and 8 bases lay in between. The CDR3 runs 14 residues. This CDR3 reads CSVEDTGMNTEAFF. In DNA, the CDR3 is TGCAGCGTTGAAGATACAGGGATGAACACTGAAGCTTTCTTT.

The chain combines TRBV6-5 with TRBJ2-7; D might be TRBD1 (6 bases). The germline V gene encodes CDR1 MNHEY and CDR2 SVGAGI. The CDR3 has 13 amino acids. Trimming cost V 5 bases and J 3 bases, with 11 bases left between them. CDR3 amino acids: CASSLTGIYEQYF. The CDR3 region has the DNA TGTGCCAGCAGTCTTACAGGGATCTACGAGCAGTACTTC.

The CDR3, as DNA: TGTGCCAGCAGCTTAGTGGGGCTAGCGGTCTCCTACGAGCAGTACTTC. Protein: CASSLVGLAVSYEQYF. V gene TRBV7-2 combines with J gene TRBJ2-7; TRBD2 agrees at 7 bases. V dropped 1 base and J dropped 0; count of bases not matched to a gene: 6. CDR3 length equals 16 residues. Germline assignment: CDR1 SGHTA and CDR2 FQGNSA.

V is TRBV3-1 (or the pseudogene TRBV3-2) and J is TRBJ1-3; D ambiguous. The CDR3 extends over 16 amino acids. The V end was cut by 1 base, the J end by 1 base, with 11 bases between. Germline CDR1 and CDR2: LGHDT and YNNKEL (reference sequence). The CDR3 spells CASSQVGSASGNTIYF. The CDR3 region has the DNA TGTGCCAGCAGCCAAGTTGGGTCCGCGTCTGGAAACACCATATATTTT.

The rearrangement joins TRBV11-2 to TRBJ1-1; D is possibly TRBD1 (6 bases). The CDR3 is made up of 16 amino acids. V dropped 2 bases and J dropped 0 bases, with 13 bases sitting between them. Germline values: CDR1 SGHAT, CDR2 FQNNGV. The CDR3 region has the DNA TGTGCCAGCAGCTTAACTACAGGGAAAATGAACACTGAAGCTTTCTTT. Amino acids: CASSLTTGKMNTEAFF.